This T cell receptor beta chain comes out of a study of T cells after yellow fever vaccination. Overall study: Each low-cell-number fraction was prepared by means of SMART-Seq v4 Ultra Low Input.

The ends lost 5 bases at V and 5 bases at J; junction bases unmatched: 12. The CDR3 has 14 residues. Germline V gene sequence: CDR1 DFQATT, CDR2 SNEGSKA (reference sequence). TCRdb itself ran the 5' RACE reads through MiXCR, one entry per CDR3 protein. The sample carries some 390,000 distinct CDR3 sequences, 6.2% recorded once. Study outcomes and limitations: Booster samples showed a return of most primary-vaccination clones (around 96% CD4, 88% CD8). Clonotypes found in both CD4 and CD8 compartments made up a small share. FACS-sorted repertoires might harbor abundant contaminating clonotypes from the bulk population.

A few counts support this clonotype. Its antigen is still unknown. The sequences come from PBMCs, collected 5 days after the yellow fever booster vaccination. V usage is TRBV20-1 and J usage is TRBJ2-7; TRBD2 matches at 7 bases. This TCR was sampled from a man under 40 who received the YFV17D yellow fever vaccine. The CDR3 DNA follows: TGCAGTGCTCAACCCGGGACTACTCACCACGAGCAGTACTTC. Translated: CSAQPGTTHHEQYF.